This T cell receptor beta chain was sequenced for a study of long-term antiretroviral therapy in people with HIV (dated by TCRdb to about 2022). About the study as a whole: The earliest samples were collected approximately a decade before the 2015 WHO recommendation for immediate ART, a period when ART was typically delayed until CD4 counts fell. A retrospective serial study tested whether changes in peripheral blood TRB repertoire composition and diversity were associated with ART initiation and durable HIV suppression. No cross-contamination during QIAcube processing was shown when test extractions of a monoclonal T-cell line were performed alongside about 30 polyclonal samples. A total of 150 to 200 cryopreserved PBMC samples came from 25 to 35 adults with confirmed HIV infection and were collected serially over a mean of roughly six years (range 1-12). About 35% of the 30 participants with HIV were female.

To be included, a participant needed at least one PBMC sample from before ART initiation plus at least two post-ART samples. Treatment was received in the United States of America by all participants with HIV. Before DNA extraction, cryopreserved samples of roughly 1-11 million PBMC were thawed and then washed. At the time of the earliest PBMC sample for each participant with HIV, ages ranged from about 23 to 60 years. Each participant contributed PBMC samples from 1-4 timepoints before ART initiation and 2-8 timepoints after ART initiation, with a median of 7 samples. Serial HIV viral load, CD4+ T-cell count, ART history and demographic data were obtained for every participant. Using a Qiagen kit on a QIAcube, genomic DNA was extracted from unsorted PBMC, with samples processed in batches of 12. Reading the germline V gene gives CDR1 SGHDN and CDR2 FVKESK. Counted from cysteine to phenylalanine, this CDR3 has 16 amino acids. Only the CDR3 part of the read is kept: 48 bases, read in frame from the first base. After removal of 4 bases from V and 3 bases from J, the junction retains 8 bases not matched to a gene.

In regard to this clone: Which antigen it targets is not known. Per-nucleotide qualities are absent, and no much larger clonotype sits a single base away.

The immunoSEQ hsTCRB v3.0 assay was used at survey level resolution to sequence the TRB variable region. A depth of 40,000-50,000 T-cell genomes per sample was targeted for TRB sequencing. Pooled TRB libraries were sequenced on an Illumina MiSeq with a v3 150-cycle kit. Turning to the authors' computational methods: Repertoire analysis ran in R within a reproducible Nextflow workflow covering QC, data transformation and analysis. Custom analyses were implemented in LymphoSeq2, an R package for AIRR-Seq data exploration. After excluding a few samples that yielded fewer than 5000 total TRB sequences, roughly 190 HIV repertoires remained for analysis. Of the 188 retained HIV repertoires, 55 to 60 were collected before and around 130 after ART initiation. Repertoires were downsampled to 5000 TRB nucleotide sequences, with summary statistics averaged over 100 downsampling iterations. TRB sequences were retained for analysis only if CDR3 regions of at least seven amino acids were present. Two measures captured diversity: a Shannon entropy-derived clonality score and the Gini coefficient. In the repertoire networks, any two of the top 5000 CDR3 amino acid sequences were connected whenever the two sequences differed by an edit distance of one. Antigen specificity groups and MHC restriction were predicted for TRB CDR3 amino acid sequences with GLIPH2. To flag known CMV, EBV, HIV or tissue antigen associations, CDR3 amino acid sequences were matched against VDJdb and McPAS-TCR. Pre-ART, post-ART and control groups were compared with Wilcoxon signed-rank tests and Holm-Bonferroni correction. Entries here come from immuneACCESS through TCRdb and include only in-frame sequences with V and J called. Some clones fail to appear in such tables; in the studies checked, an unresolved V gene covers under half of the shortfall, and the cause of the remainder is unknown. Clonal size and the V and J genes are those of that table, whereas D and trimming came from the DNA. The sample records more than 20,000 clones, roughly four fifths of which are singletons. The top ten constitute approximately 4.5% of the sample.

What the work shows at the level of the full study, not this receptor alone: A significant increase in TRB diversity was found to be associated with ART initiation, although TRB diversity was observed to remain significantly below that of transplant donor controls even after long-term ART. Because pre-ART samples had limited cell numbers, profiling was done on unsorted PBMC rather than on sorted CD4+ and CD8+ T cells. The repertoire was dominated across all time points by expanded TRB clones identified before ART initiation, although this dominance was seen to fluctuate and to decrease in many PLHIV after ART. Inferences about post-ART repertoire changes are limited because no data were available on ART adherence, viral resistance or therapy changes. The samples were dated from the mid-2000s to the late 2010s, and the ART regimens that were used may be less effective than current ART regimens. Since PBMC availability was limited, sequencing covered only the TCR beta chain, with no alpha chain pairing. Compared with controls, HIV repertoires had narrower CDR3 length ranges, and the network structure pointed to an antigen-experienced repertoire that shifted only slightly toward naive after ART.

This specimen was unsorted PBMCs, taken 0.5 years after starting antiretroviral therapy. This TCR was recovered from a young man with HIV. The rearrangement combines TRBV14 with TRBJ2-2; TRBD2 matches 7 bases in the middle. The bases read TGTGCCAGCAGCCCGAGACTAGCTCTCGACACCGGGGAGCTGTTTTTT. It specifies CASSPRLALDTGELFF.